These 12 T cell receptor beta chains were sequenced from one sample in a study of technical replicates of blood from several donors. Method: immunoSEQ multiplex PCR; TCRdb's copy keeps in-frame clones and lacks some. This sample has some 77,000 clones, with about 91% found just once. Sequenced material: T cells isolated from PBMCs. All receptors derive from a human donor in good health.

The chain employs TRBV9 and TRBJ1-1, with TRBD1 matching 7 bases. Per germline, CDR1 SGDLS and CDR2 YYNGEE. The CDR3 extends over 14 amino acids. V was clipped by 2 bases and J by 3 bases; unmatched bases: 4. The CDR3 DNA reads TGTGCCAGCAGCGTGACAGGGAAGGACACTGAAGCTTTCTTT. This translates into CASSVTGKDTEAFF.

V gene TRBV6-5 combines with J gene TRBJ2-5, with TRBD1 matching over 8 bases. Germline V gives CDR1 MNHEY, CDR2 SVGAGI. After removal of 5 bases from V and 4 bases from J, the junction contained 3 bases not matched to a gene. The CDR3 covers 13 residues. The CDR3 sequence is CASSNRGVETQYF. CDR3 DNA sequence: TGTGCCAGCAGTAACAGGGGGGTAGAGACCCAGTACTTC.

The rearrangement links TRBV6-5 to TRBJ1-2, with a possible D match to TRBD1 (6 bases). Trimming shortened V by 7 bases and J by 6 bases, and 15 bases separated the two germline ends. The CDR3 is made up of 13 amino acids. Germline V gene data show CDR1 as MNHEY and CDR2 as SVGAGI. The DNA of the CDR3 is TGTGCCAGCACTTTAAACAGGGCCAATGGCTACACCTTC. This codes for CASTLNRANGYTF.

V and J are TRBV6-1 and TRBJ2-7, with 7 bases lining up with TRBD1. CDR3 length: 13 amino acids. V was clipped by 7 bases and J by 4 bases; unmatched bases: 7. Germline loops: CDR1 MNHNS, CDR2 SASEGT. The CDR3: CASNRDSNYEQYF. In nucleotides, the CDR3 is TGTGCCAGCAACCGGGACAGTAATTACGAGCAGTACTTC.

V and J are TRBV29-1 and TRBJ2-7, with D perhaps TRBD1 (6 bases). The V end was cut by 2 bases, the J end by 0 bases, with 8 bases between. Per germline, CDR1 SQVTM and CDR2 ANQGSEA. The CDR3 runs 13 residues. CDR3 coding DNA: TGCAGCGTTGAATCGGACAGCTCCTACGAGCAGTACTTC. It is translated as CSVESDSSYEQYF.

The rearrangement uses TRBV27 and TRBJ2-7, with a possible D match to TRBD1 (5 bases). Germline V lookup: CDR1 MNHEY, CDR2 SMNVEV (reference sequence). Between the trimmed V and J ends, which lost 6 bases and 4 bases, there was a span of 7 bases. This CDR3 is 11 amino acids long. CDR3 region: CASRKGYEQYF. The CDR3 DNA follows: TGTGCCAGCAGAAAGGGGTACGAGCAGTACTTC.

The V call is TRBV2, the J call TRBJ2-7, with a possible D match to TRBD2 (5 bases). The CDR3 runs to 13 residues. The ends were cut back, 6 bases at V and 4 bases at J, with 13 bases in the middle. CDR1 and CDR2 from the germline V gene are SNHLY and FYNNEI. CDR3 sequence reads: CASRGGQRYEQYF. Written as DNA, the CDR3 is TGTGCCAGCAGGGGCGGTCAGCGGTACGAGCAGTACTTC.

The CDR3, as DNA: TGTGCCAGCAGCCCGGGACTAGGATACGAGCAGTTCTTC. This sequence encodes CASSPGLGYEQFF. The chain recombines TRBV11-3 with TRBJ2-1, with 8 bases fitting TRBD2. The V gene end was trimmed by 5 bases and the J gene end by 10 bases; junction bases not matched to a gene: 7. This CDR3 is 13 amino acids long. Looked up from germline, CDR1 is SGHNT and CDR2 is YENEEA.

The rearrangement uses TRBV7-9 and TRBJ2-7; possible D gene TRBD1, 6 bases. Between the trimmed V and J ends, which lost 4 bases and 0 bases, there was a span of 13 bases. The CDR3 covers 15 residues. CDR1 SEHNR and CDR2 FQNEAQ come from the germline V gene (reference sequence). The DNA of the CDR3 is TGTGCCAGCAGCTCACCTGGGGACACCTCCTACGAGCAGTACTTC. This translates into CASSSPGDTSYEQYF.

The rearrangement links TRBV7-9 to TRBJ2-1, with 7 bases matching TRBD2. The CDR3 has 16 amino acids. J gave up 3 bases and V 4 bases, and 9 bases lay outside the gene matches. Germline V gene data show CDR1 as SEHNR and CDR2 as FQNEAQ (reference sequence). In DNA, the CDR3 is TGTGCCAGCAGCTCGGGGGGTAAGGAAATCTACAATGAGCAGTTCTTC. Its translation is CASSSGGKEIYNEQFF. Full variable domain (outside the CDR3, taken from reference TRBV7-9 and TRBJ2-1): DTGVSQNPRHKITKRGQNVTFRCDPISEHNRLYWYRQTLGQGPEFLTYFQNEAQLEKSRLLSDRFSAERPKGSFSTLEIQRTEQGDSAMYLCASSSGGKEIYNEQFFGPGTRLTVL.

J is TRBJ1-1 and V is TRBV18; D is perhaps TRBD1 (5 bases). This CDR3 comprises 15 residues. The V end lost 3 bases, the J end lost 2 bases, and 13 bases lay between the germline ends. CDR1 is KGHSH and CDR2 is LQKENI in the germline V gene. The CDR3 loop reads CASSPIRDFNTEAFF. As DNA, the CDR3 is TGTGCCAGCTCACCTATCAGGGATTTTAACACTGAAGCTTTCTTT. Using reference TRBV18 and TRBJ1-1 for the parts outside the CDR3, the full variable domain is NAGVMQNPRHLVRRRGQEARLRCSPMKGHSHVYWYRQLPEEGLKFMVYLQKENIIDESGMPKERFSAEFPKEGPSILRIQQVVRGDSAAYFCASSPIRDFNTEAFFGQGTRLTVV.

CDR3 sequence (DNA): TGTGCCAGCAGTTTGGGACAGGGGCACACTGAAGCTTTCTTT. This translates into CASSLGQGHTEAFF. V gene TRBV27 combines with J gene TRBJ1-1; TRBD1 matches at 10 bases. CDR3 length equals 14 residues. V trimming: 3 bases; J trimming: 3 bases; junction bases outside the gene matches: 1. CDR1 is MNHEY and CDR2 is SMNVEV in the germline V gene (reference sequence).